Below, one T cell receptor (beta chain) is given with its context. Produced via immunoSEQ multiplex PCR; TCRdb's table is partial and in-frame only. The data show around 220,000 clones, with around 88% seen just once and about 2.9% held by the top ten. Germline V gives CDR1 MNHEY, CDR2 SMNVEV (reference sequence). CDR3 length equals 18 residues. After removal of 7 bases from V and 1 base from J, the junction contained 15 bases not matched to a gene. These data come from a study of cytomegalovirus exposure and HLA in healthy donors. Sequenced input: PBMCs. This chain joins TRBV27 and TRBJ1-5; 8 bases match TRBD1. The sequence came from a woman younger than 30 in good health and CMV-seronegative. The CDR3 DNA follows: TGTGCCAGCACCCCGCTACAGGGGGGAAAAAAAAGCAATCAGCCCCAGCATTTT. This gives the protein CASTPLQGGKKSNQPQHF.